This entry features one TCR beta chain sequence. The data belong to a study of T-cell memory formation after mild COVID-19. Between the trimmed V and J ends, which lost 2 bases and 2 bases, there was a span of 21 bases. Germline CDR1 is MDHEN and CDR2 is SYDVKM. This CDR3 has 18 amino acids. TCRdb re-called the 5' RACE reads with MiXCR, one entry per CDR3 protein. The table records 300,000 to 400,000 distinct CDR3 sequences, around 28% of them present only once. Sequencing was performed on PBMCs or a T cell subset sorted from them (not recorded which). This chain uses TRBV28 with TRBJ1-2; TRBD1 is a possible D gene (5 bases). This clonotype was sampled from an adult woman who had mild COVID-19 (a few samples of this study predate the infection). Cell type and time point are not known. The DNA for the CDR3 is TGTGCCAGCAGTTTAATAAGTTTTAGGTCAGACAGAAACTATGGCTACACCTTC. Residues: CASSLISFRSDRNYGYTF.